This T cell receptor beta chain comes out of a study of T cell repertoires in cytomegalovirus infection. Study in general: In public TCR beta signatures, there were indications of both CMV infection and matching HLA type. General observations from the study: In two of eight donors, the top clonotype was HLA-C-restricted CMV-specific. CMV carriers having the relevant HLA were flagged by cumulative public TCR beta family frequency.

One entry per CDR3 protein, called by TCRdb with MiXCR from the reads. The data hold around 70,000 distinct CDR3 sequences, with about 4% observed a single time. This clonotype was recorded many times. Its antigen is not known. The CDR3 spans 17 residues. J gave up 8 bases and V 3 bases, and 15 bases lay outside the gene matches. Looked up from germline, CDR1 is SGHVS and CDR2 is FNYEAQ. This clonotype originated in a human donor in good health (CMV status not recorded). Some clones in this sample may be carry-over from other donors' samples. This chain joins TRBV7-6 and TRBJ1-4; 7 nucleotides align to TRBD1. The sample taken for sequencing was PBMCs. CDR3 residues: CASSFARTQGLGEKLFF. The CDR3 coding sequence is TGTGCCAGCAGCTTCGCTCGGACACAGGGGCTCGGCGAAAAACTGTTTTTT. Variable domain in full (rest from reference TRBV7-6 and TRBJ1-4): GAGVSQSPRYKVTKRGQDVALRCDPISGHVSLYWYRQALGQGPEFLTYFNYEAQQDKSGLPNDRFSAERPEGSISTLTIQRTEQRDSAMYRCASSFARTQGLGEKLFFGSGTQLSVL.